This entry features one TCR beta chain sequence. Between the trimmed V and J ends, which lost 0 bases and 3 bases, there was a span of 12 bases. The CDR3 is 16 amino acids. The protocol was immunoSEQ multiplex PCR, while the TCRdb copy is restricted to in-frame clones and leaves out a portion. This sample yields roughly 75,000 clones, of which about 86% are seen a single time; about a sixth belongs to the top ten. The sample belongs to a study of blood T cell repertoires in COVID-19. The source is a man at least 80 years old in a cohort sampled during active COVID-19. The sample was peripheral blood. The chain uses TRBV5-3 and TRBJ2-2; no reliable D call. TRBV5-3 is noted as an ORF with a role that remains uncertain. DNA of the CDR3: TGTGCCAGAAGCTTGGACTCCATTAAACACACCGGGGAGCTGTTTTTT. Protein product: CARSLDSIKHTGELFF.